The following is a TCR beta chain sequence with its context. The data were taken from a study of blood T cell repertoires in COVID-19. For the study at large: Specimens from acute and convalescent COVID-19 originated in the United States, Italy and Spain. The analysed material was cDNA or gDNA that came from T cells, B-cell-depleted T cells, or PBMCs.

Study processing details: Estimates of nucleated cell counts were drawn from the amplification of reference gene primers. The table came from immunoSEQ multiplex PCR; TCRdb's copy has only in-frame clones and leaves some out. For V, J and clone size, that table is used; D and trimming come from the DNA. The table includes roughly 300,000 clones, around 86% detected once. Germline V gives CDR1 SQVTM, CDR2 ANQGSEA. V dropped 4 bases and J dropped 4 bases, with 14 bases sitting between them. This CDR3 comprises 13 residues. The source is a middle-aged woman who had recovered from COVID-19. The sample comprised peripheral blood. This sequence joins TRBV29-1 and TRBJ2-7; unclear D gene. CDR3 sequence: CSVVPGLRYEQYF. The CDR3 DNA is TGCAGCGTTGTTCCCGGCCTGAGGTACGAGCAGTACTTC.